Sequencing of this TCR beta chain was carried out in a study of T-cell reconstitution after alpha-beta-depleted transplantation in children. Study-wide results and caveats: The study traced high day-60 TCRbeta diversity in some patients to surviving recipient T cells and thymic progenitors. Once a year had passed after transplant, T-cell counts and diversity came mostly from newly produced T cells.

CDR3 length equals 18 residues. V was clipped by 7 bases and J by 6 bases; unmatched bases: 16. Germline V gives CDR1 SNHLY, CDR2 FYNNEI. With respect to this clonotype: Antigen: not known.

Preparing the TCRbeta library involved the use of unique molecular identifiers. TCRdb analysed the PCR reads with MiXCR anew, one entry per CDR3 protein. The table has 250,000 to 400,000 distinct CDR3 sequences, approximately 23% seen once. The rearrangement joins TRBV2 to TRBJ2-1, with 12 nucleotides matching TRBD2. Source: PBMCs, mostly from graft donor cells, taken 180 days after TCRalphabeta/CD19-depleted stem cell transplant. This TCR was sampled from a male patient younger than 18 who had a stem cell transplant for acute lymphoblastic leukemia, so the T cells may come from the graft donor. CDR3 coding DNA: TGTGCCAGCAACCGACTAGCGGGAGTGAGTCCGGTCGGCAATGAGCAGTTCTTC. Translated, it gives CASNRLAGVSPVGNEQFF.